The 10 T cell receptor beta chains below come from one sample, sequenced in a study of blood T cell repertoires in COVID-19. Sequencing used immunoSEQ multiplex PCR; TCRdb keeps in-frame clones, though not all of them. The repertoire has 150,000 to 200,000 clones, around 86% of them found once; the top ten carry approximately 8%. Sequencing was performed on peripheral blood. These TCRs come from a man in his sixties with acute or convalescent COVID-19.

This chain joins TRBV4-1 and TRBJ2-7; tentatively, D is TRBD2 (6 bases). Germline CDR1 reads MGHRA; CDR2 reads YSYEKL. The CDR3 contains 15 residues. V shed 3 bases and J shed 2 bases, with 14 bases lying between them. CDR3 nucleotide sequence: TGCGCCAGCAGCCATAGACTAGGTACCGCCTACGAGCAGTACTTC. This encodes CASSHRLGTAYEQYF.

The chain employs TRBV29-1 and TRBJ2-1, with 10 nucleotides matching TRBD2. This CDR3 is built from 14 residues. Germline V CDR1 and CDR2: SQVTM, ANQGSEA. Trimming took 3 bases from V and 2 from J; bases not matched to a gene: 1. CDR3 loop: CSVDSGGAYNEQFF. CDR3 DNA sequence: TGCAGCGTTGACAGCGGGGGGGCCTACAATGAGCAGTTCTTC.

The chain combines TRBV27 with TRBJ1-1; 12 nucleotides match TRBD1. Germline V gene lookup returns CDR1 MNHEY and CDR2 SMNVEV (reference sequence). The CDR3 totals 17 residues. The V segment lost 1 base and the J segment 4 bases; nucleotides outside the gene matches: 7. CDR3 protein: CASSLWDRGRRSTEAFF. CDR3 DNA: TGTGCCAGCAGTTTATGGGACAGGGGGCGAAGGAGCACTGAAGCTTTCTTT.

This chain joins TRBV6-5 and TRBJ2-5, with D tentatively TRBD2 (5 bases). The CDR3 covers 12 residues. V was cut by 4 bases and J by 5 bases, with 8 bases left in between. Germline lookup yields CDR1 MNHEY and CDR2 SVGAGI. The DNA for the CDR3 is TGTGCCAGCAGTTGGGGAGCCGAGACCCAGTACTTC. It yields the protein CASSWGAETQYF.

The V and J genes are TRBV19 and TRBJ2-1, with TRBD2 as a possible D gene (5 bases). Looked up from germline, CDR1 is LNHDA and CDR2 is SQIVND (reference sequence). Trimming removed 1 base at V and 4 bases at J, with 11 bases between. The CDR3 consists of 15 residues. The CDR3 protein is CASSIVVGIYNEQFF. CDR3 nucleotides: TGTGCCAGTAGTATAGTCGTCGGGATTTACAATGAGCAGTTCTTC.

This clone came up once. The chain is built from TRBV28 and TRBJ2-7, with TRBD2 matching 16 bases. Germline-derived CDR1 and CDR2 are MDHEN and SYDVKM. The V segment lost 10 bases and the J segment 6 bases; nucleotides outside the gene matches: 18. This CDR3 has 18 residues. In nucleotides, the CDR3 is TGTGCCACCAAAAAAGGGGGACTAGCGGGAGGGACCCCCGCCGAGCAGTACTTC. This translates into CATKKGGLAGGTPAEQYF.

This clone appeared a few times. J is TRBJ2-5 and V is TRBV19, with 10 positions matching TRBD2. The ends lost 5 bases at V and 5 bases at J; junction bases unmatched: 8. The CDR3 contains 15 residues. Germline V gene lookup returns CDR1 LNHDA and CDR2 SQIVND (reference sequence). The CDR3 is CASSRPSGGGETQYF. The CDR3 DNA follows: TGTGCCAGTAGTCGGCCTAGCGGGGGAGGGGAGACCCAGTACTTC.

This clone was observed a single time. The chain combines TRBV28 with TRBJ2-7; D is perhaps TRBD2 (5 bases). CDR3 length: 15 residues. Trimming pared 6 bases from V and 1 base from J, leaving 16 bases between. Germline CDR1 and CDR2: MDHEN and SYDVKM. CDR3 DNA: TGTGCCAGCAGCCCTGCTAGCACTGATTCCTACGAGCAGTACTTC. This translates into CASSPASTDSYEQYF.

The V gene is TRBV14, the J gene TRBJ2-6, with 10 bases identical to TRBD1. V was pared by 1 base and J by 8 bases, with 2 bases of the junction left unmatched. The CDR3 contains 15 residues. Germline values: CDR1 SGHDN, CDR2 FVKESK. The CDR3 sequence: CASSQGTGGSNVLTF. The CDR3 DNA is TGTGCCAGCAGCCAAGGGACAGGGGGGTCCAACGTCCTGACTTTC.

The chain recombines TRBV24-1 with TRBJ2-5, with 8 nucleotides matching TRBD1. Germline V gene data show CDR1 as KGHDR and CDR2 as SFDVKD. J was trimmed by 5 bases and V by 3 bases; bases with no gene match: 10. This CDR3 contains 16 residues. The CDR3: CATSDRDRRGWETQYF. DNA of the CDR3: TGTGCCACCAGTGATCGGGACAGGAGGGGATGGGAGACCCAGTACTTC.